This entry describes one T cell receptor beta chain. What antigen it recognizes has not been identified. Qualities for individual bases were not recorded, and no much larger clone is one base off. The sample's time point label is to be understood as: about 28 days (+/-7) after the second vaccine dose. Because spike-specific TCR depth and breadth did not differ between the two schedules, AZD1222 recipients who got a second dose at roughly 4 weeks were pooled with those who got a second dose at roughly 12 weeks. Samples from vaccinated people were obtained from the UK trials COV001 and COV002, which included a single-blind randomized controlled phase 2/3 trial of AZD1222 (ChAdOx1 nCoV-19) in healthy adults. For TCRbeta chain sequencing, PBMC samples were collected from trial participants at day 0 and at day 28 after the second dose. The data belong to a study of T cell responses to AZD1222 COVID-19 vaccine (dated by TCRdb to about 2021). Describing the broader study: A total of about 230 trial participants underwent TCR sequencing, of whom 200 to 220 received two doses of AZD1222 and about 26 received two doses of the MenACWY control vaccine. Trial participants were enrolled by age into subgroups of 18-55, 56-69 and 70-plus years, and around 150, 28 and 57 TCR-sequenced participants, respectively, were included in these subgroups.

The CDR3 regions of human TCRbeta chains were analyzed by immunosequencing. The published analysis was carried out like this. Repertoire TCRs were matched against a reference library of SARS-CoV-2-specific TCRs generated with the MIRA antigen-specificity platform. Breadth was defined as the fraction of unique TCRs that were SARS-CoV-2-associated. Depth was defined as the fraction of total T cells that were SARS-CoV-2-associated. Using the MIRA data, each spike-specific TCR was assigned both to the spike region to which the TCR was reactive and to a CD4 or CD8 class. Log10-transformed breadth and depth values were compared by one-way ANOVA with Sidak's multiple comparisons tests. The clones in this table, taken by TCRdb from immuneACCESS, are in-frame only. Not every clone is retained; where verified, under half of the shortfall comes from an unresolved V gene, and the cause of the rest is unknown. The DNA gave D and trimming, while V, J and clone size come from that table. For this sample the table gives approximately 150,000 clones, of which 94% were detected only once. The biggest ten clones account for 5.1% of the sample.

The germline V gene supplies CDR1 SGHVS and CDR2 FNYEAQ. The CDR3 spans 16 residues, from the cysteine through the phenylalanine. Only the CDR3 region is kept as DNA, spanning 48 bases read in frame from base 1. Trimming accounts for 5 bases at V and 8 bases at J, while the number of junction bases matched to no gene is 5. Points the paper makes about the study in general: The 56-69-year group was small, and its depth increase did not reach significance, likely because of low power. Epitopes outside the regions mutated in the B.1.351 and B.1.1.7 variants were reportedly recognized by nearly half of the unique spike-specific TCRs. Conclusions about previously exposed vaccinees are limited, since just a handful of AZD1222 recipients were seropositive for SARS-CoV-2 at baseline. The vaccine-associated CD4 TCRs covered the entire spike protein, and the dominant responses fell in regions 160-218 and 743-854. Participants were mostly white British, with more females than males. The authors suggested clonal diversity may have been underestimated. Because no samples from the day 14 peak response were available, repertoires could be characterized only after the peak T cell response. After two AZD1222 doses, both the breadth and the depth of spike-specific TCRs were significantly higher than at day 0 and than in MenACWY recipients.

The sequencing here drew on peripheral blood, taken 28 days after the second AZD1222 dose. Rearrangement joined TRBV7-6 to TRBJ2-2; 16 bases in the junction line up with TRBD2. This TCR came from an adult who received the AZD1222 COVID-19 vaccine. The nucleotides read TGTGCCAGCAGCCCGGGACTAGCGGGAGGGCCTGGGGAGCTGTTTTTT. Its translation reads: CASSPGLAGGPGELFF. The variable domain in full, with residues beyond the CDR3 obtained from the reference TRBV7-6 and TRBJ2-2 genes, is GAGVSQSPRYKVTKRGQDVALRCDPISGHVSLYWYRQALGQGPEFLTYFNYEAQQDKSGLPNDRFSAERPEGSISTLTIQRTEQRDSAMYRCASSPGLAGGPGELFFGEGSRLTVL.